Detailed here is one T cell receptor beta chain. This clonotype was recorded once. The antigen this receptor binds is unknown. It has no much larger one-base neighbor in the sample; base qualities were not kept. The source of the sample is a study of identical twins (TCRdb year 2016). Looking at the study overall: TCR alpha and beta repertoires from monozygotic twins, unrelated adults of various ages and cord blood were deep-sequenced to test whether fetal clonotypes persist. Replicate twin experiments were performed at different times using different library preparation protocols to rule out contamination.

Summary of the overall study and its limitations: Compared with coincidental sharing between unrelated individuals, an excess of low generation-probability sequences was observed among out-of-frame TCR alpha sequences shared between twins. Out-of-frame TCR alpha sharing in monozygotic twins was systematically underestimated by recombination models, whereas sharing between unrelated individuals was in agreement with the recombination models. Abundant cord blood beta clonotypes had fewer insertions, young adult naive repertoires showed a similar but weaker trend, and memory repertoires showed no such trend. A weaker excess of twin sharing was found in beta out-of-frame sequences because the signal-to-noise ratio was lowered by fewer shared sequences. Because the same donors could not be followed over many years, the conclusions relied on cross-sectional statistical analysis. Zero-insertion analyses could be partly confounded by invariant T cells such as MAIT and iNKT, though diverse VJ usage argued against such confounding for most clonotypes.

Every donor in the study was a healthy Caucasian. The twin cohort consisted of three pairs of female monozygotic twins, all aged about 18 to 30 years. Positive isolation kits from Invitrogen were used to isolate CD4+ and CD8+ T cell populations. The library was generated by 5' RACE. TCRdb shows the sequencer as Illumina HiSeq 2000. Template switching added a universal primer binding site, and the final cDNA carried a unique molecular identifier that allowed TCR cDNA molecules to be counted accurately. First-strand cDNA for TCR alpha and beta chains was synthesized from specific primers in the conserved constant-segment region. Each cDNA library was double barcoded, with a SMART-Mk sample barcode plus Illumina barcodes, to control for contamination. TruSeq adapter sequences and Illumina sample barcodes were added in two successive PCR steps. The TCR alpha and beta cDNA libraries were sequenced on the Illumina HiSeq platform using custom primers. In the paper's pipeline: Raw reads were processed with MiGEC to extract unique molecular identifiers, and MiXCR was used to determine CDR3 positions. Recombination models were inferred per individual with the repgenHMM and IGoR tools using an EM algorithm. Shared clonotype analysis was performed with the tcR package in R, normalizing sharing by the product of cloneset sizes. To study raw recombination free of thymic and clonal selection effects, out-of-frame nonproductive sequences were analyzed. TCRdb reprocessed the public reads (quality trimming at Q25 with fastp, clone calling with MiXCR) and kept in-frame beta chains. Rows merge per CDR3 protein into single entries with the most common DNA and genes. The V and J calls here are based on TCRdb, not the publication. The sample data list 430,000 or so distinct CDR3 sequences, and more than 20% of these were observed just once. Clones ranked in the top ten supply about 3% of the sample.

The CDR3 spans 12 residues, from the cysteine through the phenylalanine. Only the CDR3 DNA stays, 36 bases, in frame from base 1. V drops 6 bases and J drops 5 bases, leaving 11 bases in between. These sequences were also reported in another study, on T cells expressing NK-cell markers. The second investigation adds: TCR beta-chain repertoires were profiled in sorted CD3+CD56+NKG2C+, CD3+CD56+NKG2C- and CD3+CD56-NKG2C+ T-cell subsets from seven or eight donors. Among the eight sequenced donors, only one was HCMV-seronegative, while the other seven were HCMV-seropositive. In several experiments an anti-gammadeltaTCR antibody was added to restrict sorting to alphabetaTCR-expressing T cells. For over five donors, the dominant CD3+CD56+NKG2C+ clonotypes were among the top 10 CD8+ clonotypes and accounted for roughly 1.0-7.5% of CD8+ T cells. Those dominant clonotypes were again the most abundant among CD3+CD56-NKG2C+ cells in several donors, at about 28.3-60.1%. It remained unclear whether the expanded NKG2C-expressing T cell clones were specific for HCMV antigens. The study sequenced eight donors, all healthy volunteers chosen at random: three men and five women. A commercial ELISA kit detecting HCMV-specific IgG in serum was used to determine HCMV serostatus. Reads were demultiplexed and grouped by UMI with MIGEC, and clonotypes were assembled and quantified with MiTCR. To remove erroneous sequences, TCR cDNA sequences were retained only when supported by two or more reads. The tcR package was used for downstream repertoire analysis, with clonotypes matched between fractions based on CDR3 nucleotide sequence plus V segment. VDJmatch was used to annotate antigen specificity against VDJdb, with one amino acid substitution in CDR3 allowed.

The rearranged segments are TRBV12-3 or TRBV12-4 and TRBJ2-7; the D gene lacks a confident call. Sequenced sample: CD4+ T cells sorted from blood. The sequence came from a woman under 30 in good health. The CDR3 protein: CASSRLGHEQYF. The DNA is TGTGCCAGCAGCCGCTTAGGTCACGAGCAGTACTTC.